Detailed here is one TCR beta chain. This entry comes from a study of blood T cell repertoires in COVID-19. For the study at large: Specimens from acute and convalescent COVID-19 originated in the United States, Italy and Spain. T cells, B-cell-depleted T cells, or PBMCs supplied cDNA or gDNA.

Original analysis: The assay estimated nucleated cells by amplifying reference gene primers. Profiled with immunoSEQ multiplex PCR; TCRdb holds only in-frame clones, not every one. For V, J and clone size, that table is used; D and trimming come from the DNA. This sample has 100,000 to 150,000 clones, with about 91% found just once. The germline V gene encodes CDR1 MNHEY and CDR2 SVGAGI. V lost 6 bases to trimming and J lost 7 bases; unmatched junction nucleotides: 7. This CDR3 comprises 14 residues. V and J are TRBV6-5 and TRBJ1-5; TRBD1 aligns across 9 bases. This clonotype was obtained from a man aged 50-60 years with acute or convalescent COVID-19. Sequences were obtained from peripheral blood. DNA for the CDR3: TGTGCCAGCAGCTTGGACAGGGGACGGCAGCCCCAGCATTTT. As protein: CASSLDRGRQPQHF.